Sequencing of this T cell receptor beta chain was carried out in a study of blood T cell repertoires in COVID-19. Study details: T cells, B-cell-depleted T cells, or PBMCs supplied cDNA or gDNA.

TCRdb's copy holds only in-frame clones and misses some; the assay was immunoSEQ multiplex PCR. This table has about 180,000 clones, approximately 80% appearing once. This clone appeared a few times. The receptor's source is a woman aged 55-69 years with acute or convalescent COVID-19. Material: peripheral blood.

The CDR3 is CASSPLPDSRNTEAFF. CDR3 nucleotide sequence: TGTGCCAGCAGCCCACTCCCGGACAGCCGGAACACTGAAGCTTTCTTT. The rearrangement links TRBV6-2 or TRBV6-3 to TRBJ1-1; possibly TRBD1 for D (6 bases). This CDR3 has 16 amino acids. The germline V and J ends were trimmed by 6 bases and 1 base, with 18 bases remaining between them. Germline V gene sequence: CDR1 MNHEY, CDR2 SVGEGT.